This is a list of T cell receptor beta chains from one sample in a study of CD8 T cells in Susac syndrome. TCRdb itself ran the immunoSEQ multiplex PCR reads through MiXCR, one entry per CDR3 protein. The sample has roughly 76,000 distinct CDR3 sequences, 90% to 95% seen once. The sample comprised CD8+ T cells from PBMCs. Source of these receptors: a human donor with Susac syndrome. The CDR3 runs from the conserved cysteine through the conserved F or W. A D gene is named only where the DNA matches it firmly. Size values are once, few and many counts, or a class for expanded clones, and some rows have none.

>TRBJ1-5|-|-|TRBV20-1
TGCAGTGCTAGGAGCCCAACGAGTAATCAGCCCCAGCATTTT
CSARSPTSNQPQHF
>TRBJ2-5|TRBD1|-|TRBV6-2/TRBV6-3
TGTGCCAGCAGCCTCGGGACAGGGGGTAGGGAGACCCAGTACTTC
CASSLGTGGRETQYF
>TRBJ1-3|-|-|TRBV4-3
TGCGCCAGCAGCCAAGATACAGGGTCCGGAAACACCATATATTTT
CASSQDTGSGNTIYF
>TRBJ1-1|TRBD1|-|TRBV7-9
TGTGCCAGCAGCCCACAGGGGATGAACACTGAAGCTTTCTTT
CASSPQGMNTEAFF
>TRBJ2-1|-|once|TRBV3-1
TGTGCCAGCAGCCCAAGACCTGACAGGACCACCTACAATGAGCAGTTCTTC
CASSPRPDRTTYNEQFF
>TRBJ2-5|-|-|TRBV28
TGTGCCAGCAGTCGACGAGCCCAAGAGACCCAGTACTTC
CASSRRAQETQYF
>TRBJ2-7|-|-|TRBV5-1
TGCGCCAGCAGCTTGGAACTCAACAGGTACGAGGGCGAGCAGTACTTC
CASSLELNRYEGEQYF
>TRBJ2-7|-|-|TRBV5-1
TGCGCCAGCAGCGTAATTGGAGGCTCCTACGAGCAGTACTTC
CASSVIGGSYEQYF
>TRBJ2-2|-|-|TRBV19
TGTGCCAATCCGTGGCGGGGTAAACGGAACACCGGGGAGCTGTTTTTT
CANPWRGKRNTGELFF
>TRBJ1-5|-|-|TRBV18
TGTGCCAGCTCACCTGGGGGCGGCGACAATCAGCCCCAGCATTTT
CASSPGGGDNQPQHF
>TRBJ2-1|TRBD2|-|TRBV14
TGTGCCAGCAGCCCCATTACTAGCGGGGTCTACAATGAGCAGTTCTTC
CASSPITSGVYNEQFF
>TRBJ2-2|TRBD1|-|TRBV10-3
TGTGCCATCAGTGTCGACAGGGCGACCGGGGAGCTGTTTTTT
CAISVDRATGELFF
>TRBJ1-2|-|-|TRBV5-4
TGTGCCAGCACCGAATCGCTCCCCGGGGAGTATGGCTACACCTTC
CASTESLPGEYGYTF
>TRBJ2-1|TRBD2|-|TRBV7-2
TGTGCCAGCAGCCAGGGACTAGCAAATCGTGAGCAGTTCTTC
CASSQGLANREQFF
>TRBJ2-4|-|-|TRBV20-1
TGCAGTGCTAGACCCCGGGACTTTACCGTTCAGTACTTC
CSARPRDFTVQYF
>TRBJ2-7|TRBD1|-|TRBV4-2
TGTGCCAGCAGCCAAGTGAGACAGGGGGGCTACGAGCAGTACTTC
CASSQVRQGGYEQYF
>TRBJ2-5|-|once|TRBV15
TGTGCCACCAGCAGAGATGGGATCCAAGAGACCCAGTACTTC
CATSRDGIQETQYF
>TRBJ2-2|-|-|TRBV19
TGTGCCAGTACAATCGGTCAGAACACCGGGGAGCTGTTTTTT
CASTIGQNTGELFF
>TRBJ2-7|TRBD2|-|TRBV6-2/TRBV6-3
TGTGCCAGCAGTTACCCGGGACTAGCATCCTACGAGCAGTACTTC
CASSYPGLASYEQYF
>TRBJ1-4|TRBD1|-|TRBV30
TGTGCCTGGAGTGCAGTGTGGGGACAGCTTGAGGAAAAACTGTTTTTT
CAWSAVWGQLEEKLFF
>TRBJ2-7|TRBD2|-|TRBV20-1
TGCAGTGCTAGCTCTACTAGCGGGCCCTACGAGCAGTACTTC
CSASSTSGPYEQYF
>TRBJ2-1|TRBD2|-|TRBV6-6
TGTGCCAGCAGTACCGCGGCTAGCGGCTACAATGAGCAGTTCTTC
CASSTAASGYNEQFF
>TRBJ2-4|-|-|TRBV7-9
TGTGCCAGCAGCTTTACTACCGGGGGAGAGACCAAAAACATTCAGTACTTC
CASSFTTGGETKNIQYF
>TRBJ2-7|TRBD2|-|TRBV10-2
TGCGCCAGCAGTCGTAGCGGGAACTCCTACGAGCAGTACTTC
CASSRSGNSYEQYF
>TRBJ2-7|TRBD1|-|TRBV28
TGTGCCAGCCACGCCCGGGACAGGGGGGGCGAGCAGTACTTC
CASHARDRGGEQYF
>TRBJ2-3|-|-|TRBV6-5
TGTGCCAGCAGTTCAGGGGTAGATACGCAGTATTTT
CASSSGVDTQYF
>TRBJ1-1|TRBD1|-|TRBV13
TGTGCCAGCAGCCAACCGACAGGGGGCAGCGAGAACACTGAAGCTTTCTTT
CASSQPTGGSENTEAFF
>TRBJ2-5|-|-|TRBV19
TGTGCCAGCGGGGGTTGGGAGACCCAGTACTTC
CASGGWETQYF
>TRBJ2-1|-|-|TRBV7-9
TGTGCCAGCAGAGGGAAGGGAGCGGACAATGAGCAGTTCTTC
CASRGKGADNEQFF
>TRBJ1-1|-|-|TRBV5-8
TGTGCCAGCAGCTTAGAGAGGGACACTGAAGCTTTCTTT
CASSLERDTEAFF
>TRBJ2-4|-|-|TRBV12-3/TRBV12-4
TGTGCCAGCAGTTTAACTTGGACAGGTGCCAACAGCGGGAAGCAAAACATTCAGTACTTC
CASSLTWTGANSGKQNIQYF
>TRBJ1-4|-|-|TRBV7-9
TGTGCCAGCAGCCCCTCTGGGGGAAGGGAAAAACTGTTTTTT
CASSPSGGREKLFF
>TRBJ2-7|TRBD1|-|TRBV27
TGTGCCAGCAGGACGGACAGGGCGGATTCCTACGAGCAGTACTTC
CASRTDRADSYEQYF
>TRBJ2-1|TRBD2|-|TRBV20-1
TGCAGTGCTGAAAAAAGGCTTCCAAATACCGCTAGCGGGGGATTTTACAATGAGCAGTTCTTC
CSAEKRLPNTASGGFYNEQFF
>TRBJ1-2|TRBD1|once|TRBV20-1
TGCAGTACTAGAGGGACAGTCGCTAACTATGGCTACACCTTC
CSTRGTVANYGYTF
>TRBJ1-5|-|-|TRBV25-1
TGTGCCAGCAGTGAGGGCAATCAGCCCCAGCATTTT
CASSEGNQPQHF
>TRBJ2-7|-|-|TRBV9
TGTGCCAGCAGCGACCAAGGGGGGTCCTACGAGCAGTACTTC
CASSDQGGSYEQYF
>TRBJ2-1|TRBD2|-|TRBV28
TGTGCCAGCAGTTCGGGACTAGTGTTCGATGAGCAGTTCTTC
CASSSGLVFDEQFF
>TRBJ2-5|-|-|TRBV12-5
TGTGCTAGTGGTTTGGAGGCGGGGGAGACCCAGTACTTC
CASGLEAGETQYF
>TRBJ2-7|TRBD2|-|TRBV20-1
TGCAGTGCTATCGAGTCGCAGCGGGACTCGTTCGAGCAGTACTTC
CSAIESQRDSFEQYF
>TRBJ2-6|-|-|TRBV4-3
TGCGCCAGCAGCCAAGGGCCAGTGGGGGCTGGGGCCAACGTCCTGACTTTC
CASSQGPVGAGANVLTF
>TRBJ1-1|-|-|TRBV16
TGTGCCAGCAAAGAGGGGTCCTCGGGCACTGAAGCTTTCTTT
CASKEGSSGTEAFF
>TRBJ2-2|-|-|TRBV29-1
TGCGGCGTTGAAACAGAGAACACCGGGGAGCTGTTTTTT
CGVETENTGELFF
>TRBJ2-7|-|-|TRBV15
TGTGCCACCAGCAGAGGACCAGGAGAACAGTTCTACTTC
CATSRGPGEQFYF
>TRBJ2-1|-|-|TRBV19
TGTGCCAGTAGTATCGGCGGGTCCCCCTACAATGAGCAGTTCTTC
CASSIGGSPYNEQFF
>TRBJ2-7|TRBD1|-|TRBV4-1
TGCGCCAGCAGGCAGGGGACAGGAGGCTACGAGCAGTACTTC
CASRQGTGGYEQYF
>TRBJ1-2|-|once|TRBV28
TGTGCCAGCAGTCCCTCGGACAGAAATGGCTACACCTTC
CASSPSDRNGYTF
>TRBJ2-6|-|once|TRBV12-3/TRBV12-4
TGTGCCAGCAGTTTCTCGGTGTATGGGGCCAACGTCCTGACTTTC
CASSFSVYGANVLTF
>TRBJ1-5|-|-|TRBV19
TGTGCCAGTAGTATAGGGACAGACGACCGTGAGCCCCAGCATTTT
CASSIGTDDREPQHF
>TRBJ2-2|-|-|TRBV6-5
TGTGCCAGCACCTTACGGCAGAACACCGGGGAGCTGTTTTTT
CASTLRQNTGELFF
>TRBJ2-5|-|-|TRBV19
TGTGCCAGTAGTATGTCCTGGCCCCCACGGCCTACGGAGACCCAGTACTTC
CASSMSWPPRPTETQYF
>TRBJ1-1|-|-|TRBV5-8
TGTGCCAGCAGCTTGGAAGCAGGGGCGGCCACTGAAGCTTTCTTT
CASSLEAGAATEAFF
>TRBJ2-1|TRBD2|-|TRBV3-1
TGTGCCAGCAGCCAAGTTATAACTAGCGGGACCGCAATTGATGAGCAGTTCTTC
CASSQVITSGTAIDEQFF